These 28 T cell receptor beta chains were sequenced from one sample in a study of regulatory T cells in long-lasting Graves disease. Investigators prepared the TCR beta libraries by applying iRepertoire HTBI primers and Arm-PCR of CDR3 regions. TCRdb used MiXCR to reprocess the multiplex PCR reads, holding one entry per CDR3 protein. This table holds 680,000 or so distinct CDR3 sequences, 15% to 20% found once. Time point specified: newly diagnosed GD, antithyroid drugs for less than 3 months. Generation of the TCR library employed RNA extracted from PBMCs. These data also featured in a second study, about T cells in Graves' hyperthyroidism and ophthalmopathy.

Sequenced here: peripheral blood mononuclear cells (PBMCs), sampled at new diagnosis, from a patient treated with antithyroid drugs. These receptors were obtained from a woman in her twenties or thirties with Graves disease.

The rearrangement uses TRBV24-1 and TRBJ2-5; the D gene is possibly TRBD1 (6 bases). Germline V gene lookup returns CDR1 KGHDR and CDR2 SFDVKD. This CDR3 has 12 residues. Trimming took off 5 bases at V and 4 bases at J, with 7 bases between the two ends. CDR3 in amino acids: CATSVRGETQYF. The CDR3 DNA sequence: TGTGCCACCAGTGTCAGGGGAGAGACCCAGTACTTC.

This clonotype was observed at least ten times. The chain recombines TRBV20-1 with TRBJ2-1; 8 bases match TRBD1. The V gene end was trimmed by 1 base and the J gene end by 12 bases; junction bases not matched to a gene: 11. Germline CDR1 and CDR2: DFQATT and SNEGSKA (reference sequence). The CDR3 is made up of 14 amino acids. The CDR3 sequence: CSARVQGDGGRQFF. CDR3 coding DNA: TGCAGTGCTAGAGTACAGGGGGACGGAGGTCGGCAGTTCTTC.

This clonotype showed up many times. The CDR3 sequence is CASSDRTPAQYF. CDR3 nucleotide sequence: TGTGCCAGCAGCGACCGAACCCCTGCGCAGTATTTT. The chain has TRBV7-2 and TRBJ2-3; D remains ambiguous. CDR1 and CDR2 (germline): SGHTA, FQGNSA. This CDR3 spans 12 amino acids. V lost 5 bases and J 10 bases, leaving 13 bases between the germline ends.

This clonotype showed up just once. V and J are TRBV7-2 and TRBJ2-1; 8 bases align to TRBD1. Germline assignment: CDR1 SGHTA and CDR2 FQGNSA. With 6 bases clipped from V and 7 bases from J, the junction kept 2 bases outside the gene matches. This CDR3 is 12 amino acids long. CDR3: CASRTGGNEQFF. Written as DNA, the CDR3 is TGTGCCAGCAGAACAGGGGGGAATGAGCAGTTCTTC.

The CDR3, as DNA: TGTGCCAGCAGTTTGGGTGCCAGCCATCAGCCCCAGCATTTT. It yields the protein CASSLGASHQPQHF. The genes are TRBV28 and TRBJ1-5; D is uncertain. V was clipped by 3 bases and J by 5 bases, with 11 bases between them. The CDR3 extends over 14 amino acids. Germline V lookup: CDR1 MDHEN, CDR2 SYDVKM.

The chain joins TRBV20-1 to TRBJ2-7; 7 bases match TRBD2. The germline gives CDR1 DFQATT, CDR2 SNEGSKA (reference sequence). There are 20 residues in the CDR3. V gave up 3 bases and J gave up 2 bases; unmatched junction bases: 25. The CDR3 is CSARIGGLHRRAGPTYEQYF. DNA for the CDR3: TGCAGTGCTAGGATCGGCGGCCTACATAGGCGAGCGGGGCCCACCTACGAGCAGTACTTC.

The gene calls are TRBV20-1 and TRBJ2-1; D ambiguous. The V end was cut by 4 bases, the J end by 9 bases, with 7 bases between. Germline V gene sequence: CDR1 DFQATT, CDR2 SNEGSKA (reference sequence). This CDR3 is 10 amino acids long. The DNA for the CDR3 is TGCAGTGCTAAGGACGGTGAGCAGTTCTTC. It translates to CSAKDGEQFF.

The rearrangement links TRBV28 to TRBJ1-2; tentatively, D is TRBD1 (5 bases). From germline, CDR1 is MDHEN and CDR2 SYDVKM. CDR3 length: 13 amino acids. Trimming stripped 2 bases from V and 3 bases from J, with 7 bases between. The CDR3 protein is CASSLPGYYGYTF. The CDR3 DNA sequence: TGTGCCAGCAGTTTACCAGGGTACTATGGCTACACCTTC.

This clonotype appeared a few times. The chain is built from TRBV28 and TRBJ2-1; 7 bases align to TRBD2. Germline V gene data show CDR1 as MDHEN and CDR2 as SYDVKM. V dropped 3 bases and J dropped 7; count of bases not matched to a gene: 6. This CDR3 region has 14 residues. The CDR3 is CASSFGGVVNEQFF. The CDR3 DNA is TGTGCCAGCAGTTTTGGGGGGGTGGTTAATGAGCAGTTCTTC.

The chain recombines TRBV7-2 with TRBJ2-1; unclear D gene. Germline V gene lookup returns CDR1 SGHTA and CDR2 FQGNSA. The CDR3 totals 14 residues. The V end was cut by 1 base, the J end by 6 bases, with 10 bases between. DNA of the CDR3: TGTGCCAGCAGCTTAGGAGGACCGGTCAATGAGCAGTTCTTC. Translation gives CASSLGGPVNEQFF. Supplemented by reference TRBV7-2 and TRBJ2-1, the full variable domain reads GAGVSQSPSNKVTEKGKDVELRCDPISGHTALYWYRQSLGQGLEFLIYFQGNSAPDKSGLPSDRFSAERTGGSVSTLTIQRTQQEDSAVYLCASSLGGPVNEQFFGPGTRLTVL.

V and J are TRBV3-1 and TRBJ2-3; a possible D gene is TRBD2 (5 bases). This CDR3 contains 13 residues. Per germline, CDR1 LGHDT and CDR2 YNNKEL (reference sequence). Trimming stripped 2 bases from V and 3 bases from J, with 6 bases between. CDR3 sequence: CASSQWETDTQYF. The CDR3 nucleotides read TGTGCCAGCAGCCAATGGGAGACAGATACGCAGTATTTT.

This clonotype was detected ten times or more. The chain recombines TRBV28 with TRBJ1-2, with D hard to call. Trimming stripped 5 bases from V and 4 bases from J, with 14 bases between. The CDR3 is 14 amino acids. Germline CDR1 is MDHEN and CDR2 is SYDVKM. The CDR3 coding sequence is TGTGCCAGCAGTCCGAACCACTACATCTATGGCTACACCTTC. Translated, it gives CASSPNHYIYGYTF.

This clonotype was seen many times. The V call is TRBV6-1, the J call TRBJ2-5; no firm D call. The CDR3 is 12 residues long. Germline V gene data show CDR1 as MNHNS and CDR2 as SASEGT. V lost 10 bases and J lost 5, with 14 bases in between. CDR3 in amino acids: CATAVPSETQYF. Here the CDR3 DNA reads TGTGCCACCGCGGTCCCGAGTGAGACCCAGTACTTC.

This clonotype was observed at least ten times. The chain carries TRBV12-3 or TRBV12-4 and TRBJ2-2; weak D call: TRBD2 (6 bases). The germline V and J ends were trimmed by 5 bases and 0 bases, with 10 bases remaining between them. This CDR3 region has 15 residues. CDR3 in amino acids: CASSLTSPNTGELFF. CDR3 DNA sequence: TGTGCCAGCAGTCTCACTAGCCCGAACACCGGGGAGCTGTTTTTT.

This clonotype has a count of ten or more. This chain links TRBV20-1 with TRBJ2-7; D gene ambiguous. The CDR3 contains 13 residues. Trimming took 0 bases from V and 3 from J, leaving 9 bases between them. Per germline, CDR1 DFQATT and CDR2 SNEGSKA (reference sequence). The DNA for the CDR3 is TGCAGTGCTAGAGATGAGGTTAACTACGAGCAGTACTTC. Amino acid sequence: CSARDEVNYEQYF.

This clonotype has just a few counts. The rearrangement uses TRBV20-1 and TRBJ2-3, with 8 bases matching TRBD1. The CDR3 is made up of 14 amino acids. Germline CDR1 DFQATT, CDR2 SNEGSKA (reference sequence). V trimming: 7 bases; J trimming: 2 bases; junction bases outside the gene matches: 8. Written as DNA, the CDR3 is TGCAGTGTTTTCCAGGGGGCCCACACAGATACGCAGTATTTT. As protein: CSVFQGAHTDTQYF.

The chain combines TRBV7-2 with TRBJ2-4, with 9 bases matching TRBD1. V shed 6 bases, J shed 9 bases, and the junction held 9 bases outside the gene matches. Germline CDR1 and CDR2: SGHTA and FQGNSA. The CDR3 is 14 residues long. The DNA for the CDR3 is TGTGCCAGCAGACCACAGGGGGCCGAGGGCATTCAGTACTTC. Translated: CASRPQGAEGIQYF.

Many counts were recorded for this clonotype. The V call is TRBV5-6, the J call TRBJ1-1, with no clear D. The CDR3 consists of 12 residues. From germline, CDR1 is SGHDT and CDR2 YYEEEE. V was shortened by 7 bases and J by 1 base, with 8 bases between the two germline ends. CDR3 region: CASERRNTEAFF. Written as DNA, the CDR3 is TGTGCCAGCGAAAGGAGGAACACTGAAGCTTTCTTT.

This clonotype was observed a few times. Relative to the germline gene, one junction end is altered; a read error may explain this. V usage is TRBV20-1 and J usage is TRBJ1-2; 9 nucleotides align to TRBD1. The germline V gene has CDR1 DFQATT and CDR2 SNEGSKA (reference sequence). CDR3 length: 12 amino acids. CDR3 bases: TGCAGTGCTAGGGGGACAGGGTATGACTACACCTTC. This gives the protein CSARGTGYDYTF.

The table lists this clonotype with many counts. In nucleotides, the CDR3 is TGCAGTGCTTTGCAGGGTGGCAGCAATCAGCCCCAGCATTTT. Its protein is CSALQGGSNQPQHF. This chain connects TRBV20-1 to TRBJ1-5; D perhaps matches TRBD1 (5 bases). There are 14 residues in the CDR3. Germline V gene sequence: CDR1 DFQATT, CDR2 SNEGSKA (reference sequence). The germline V and J ends were trimmed by 5 bases and 1 base, with 12 bases remaining between them.

The rearrangement uses TRBV18 and TRBJ1-6; unclear D gene. The CDR3 length is 13 residues. V was cut by 3 bases and J by 12 bases, with 12 bases left in between. Germline CDR1 and CDR2: KGHSH and LQKENI. The CDR3 reads CASSPTDLQPLHF. CDR3 coding DNA: TGTGCCAGCTCACCTACGGACCTTCAACCCCTCCACTTT. Based on the CDR3 plus reference TRBV18 and TRBJ1-6, the full variable domain is NAGVMQNPRHLVRRRGQEARLRCSPMKGHSHVYWYRQLPEEGLKFMVYLQKENIIDESGMPKERFSAEFPKEGPSILRIQQVVRGDSAAYFCASSPTDLQPLHFGNGTRLTVT.

This clonotype has more than one count but fewer than ten. A far larger clone lies a single base away; this is likely a read error. The chain couples TRBV12-3 or TRBV12-4 to TRBJ1-2; TRBD1 matches at 8 bases. The CDR3 contains 14 residues. The CDR3 sequence is CTSIPQGVGYGYTF. Written as DNA, the CDR3 is TGTACCAGCATTCCACAGGGGGTTGGCTATGGCTACACCTTC.

This clonotype was seen many times. The chain links TRBV12-3 or TRBV12-4 to TRBJ1-4; maybe TRBD1 (6 bases). The V and J ends lost 5 bases and 2 bases respectively, with 18 bases between them. The CDR3 is 17 residues long. The CDR3: CASSPPTGRGTNEKLFF. The CDR3 DNA follows: TGTGCCAGCAGTCCACCAACAGGGCGGGGGACTAATGAAAAACTGTTTTTT.

The rearrangement uses TRBV4-1 and TRBJ1-5, with 8 bases that match TRBD1. Germline assignment: CDR1 MGHRA and CDR2 YSYEKL. The length of the CDR3 is 15 residues. V trimming: 1 base; J trimming: 5 bases; junction bases outside the gene matches: 4. DNA of the CDR3: TGCGCCAGCAGCCAAGGGGCAGGGGGCGATCAGCCCCAGCATTTT. This gives the protein CASSQGAGGDQPQHF.

V usage is TRBV7-6 and J usage is TRBJ1-4; no clear D. In germline, CDR1 is SGHVS, CDR2 FNYEAQ. The V and J ends lost 1 base and 8 bases respectively, with 11 bases between them. This CDR3 is built from 14 residues. CDR3 coding DNA: TGTGCCAGCAGCTTAGGGCCAGCGGCGGAAAAACTGTTTTTT. It encodes CASSLGPAAEKLFF.

This clonotype occurred many times. The chain is built from TRBV6-1 and TRBJ1-1; TRBD1 is a possible D gene (5 bases). CDR3 size: 15 residues. Looked up from germline, CDR1 is MNHNS and CDR2 is SASEGT. Deletions cut 1 base from V and 5 bases from J, with 14 bases between. The CDR3 nucleotides are TGTGCCAGCAGTGAAGTTGATGGGGCTTGGACTGAAGCTTTCTTT. As protein: CASSEVDGAWTEAFF.

This clonotype appeared a few times. The chain recombines TRBV28 with TRBJ2-5, with 13 positions matching TRBD2. V lost 2 bases to trimming and J lost 3 bases; unmatched junction nucleotides: 6. This CDR3 region has 17 residues. The germline gives CDR1 MDHEN, CDR2 SYDVKM. CDR3: CASSLLGTSGMEETQYF. The CDR3 DNA sequence: TGTGCCAGCAGTTTACTCGGGACTAGCGGGATGGAAGAGACCCAGTACTTC.

Only one count was recorded for this clonotype. The chain has TRBV4-1 and TRBJ2-7; the D is unclear. The germline V and J ends were trimmed by 0 bases and 4 bases, with 25 bases remaining between them. The CDR3 runs to 19 residues. Germline CDR1 is MGHRA and CDR2 is YSYEKL. The CDR3 DNA sequence: TGCGCCAGCAGCCAAGATAAAAAAGGTGTTGGCAGAAGGTCATACGAGCAGTACTTC. Residues: CASSQDKKGVGRRSYEQYF.